This TCR beta chain stems from a study of radiotherapy plus CTLA-4 blockade in lung cancer (dated by TCRdb to 2017 to 2018). Background on the whole study: Among the enrolled patients, about 19% had an objective response, and about 31% reached disease control.

In this study, focal radiation therapy paired with CTLA-4 blockade (ipilimumab) was tested in patients who had chemo-refractory metastatic non-small-cell lung cancer. The library was generated by the immunoSEQ multiplex PCR assay. TCRdb mirrors the immuneACCESS table, restricted to in-frame sequences. Some clones are absent from its copies; in checked studies, under half trace to an unresolved V gene, and the reason for the others is unknown. Across this sample there are 43,000 or so clones, with roughly 73% seen only once. The ten largest clones take up 3% to 4.5% of the sample. Trimming accounts for 2 bases at V and 4 bases at J, while the number of junction bases matched to no gene is 4. The CDR3 runs 15 amino acids, cysteine and phenylalanine included. Only CDR3 DNA remains: 45 bases, in frame from the first base. CDR1 MNHEY and CDR2 SVGAGI are derived from the germline V gene. Overall results and qualifications from the work: Increased serum interferon-beta after radiation, together with early dynamic changes in blood T cell clones, were reported to be the strongest predictors of response. After treatment with radiotherapy and ipilimumab, TCR clones that originated in tumors expanded in peripheral blood.

To note about this clone: It lacks a known antigen. There are no base qualities to consult, and no much larger clone falls within one base.

The sequencing used peripheral blood, collected from a patient treated with radiotherapy plus ipilimumab. This clonotype originated in a human donor with non-small cell lung cancer who had a complete response to radiotherapy plus ipilimumab. The rearranged chain carries TRBV6-5 and TRBJ1-3; TRBD1 lines up with 8 middle nucleotides. The CDR3 here reads CASSYQRTGGNTIYF. The DNA reads TGTGCCAGCAGTTACCAAAGGACAGGGGGAAACACCATATATTTT.